The 21 T cell receptor beta chains below come from one sample, sequenced in a study of shared clonotypes between healthy human individuals. Assay: immunoSEQ multiplex PCR; the TCRdb copy retains only in-frame clones and omits some. The sample holds about 1 million clones, about 76% seen once. Sequenced input: memory CD4+ T cells sorted from blood. Described subset: CD45RA-negative fraction. The receptor source for this set is a man aged 18 to 29 in good health.

In this sample, this clone turned up once. The J gene is TRBJ1-1, the V gene TRBV7-6; 8 bases are shared with TRBD1. Germline CDR1 is SGHVS and CDR2 is FNYEAQ. This CDR3 contains 17 residues. With 1 base clipped from V and 5 bases from J, the junction kept 12 bases outside the gene matches. Written as DNA, the CDR3 is TGTGCCAGCAGCTTAGGGGTTTTTAGGACAGGGTTGACTGAAGCTTTCTTT. It encodes CASSLGVFRTGLTEAFF.

The chain combines TRBV28 with TRBJ1-2; 10 bases match TRBD1. Losses at the gene ends were 10 bases for V and 6 bases for J; bases not matched to a gene: 8. The CDR3 extends over 13 amino acids. Per germline, CDR1 MDHEN and CDR2 SYDVKM. CDR3 bases: TGTGCCAACGCGAGGACAGGGGGGAATGGCTACACCTTC. It specifies CANARTGGNGYTF.

The chain couples TRBV29-1 to TRBJ1-2; maybe TRBD1 (5 bases). The CDR3 is made up of 13 amino acids. Germline V gene lookup returns CDR1 SQVTM and CDR2 ANQGSEA. Trimming removed 6 bases at V and 4 bases at J, with 15 bases between. CDR3 sequence reads: CSVEPVQGYGYTF. Here the CDR3 DNA reads TGCAGCGTCGAACCGGTTCAGGGCTATGGCTACACCTTC. Based on the CDR3 plus reference TRBV29-1 and TRBJ1-2, the full variable domain is SAVISQKPSRDICQRGTSLTIQCQVDSQVTMMFWYRQQPGQSLTLIATANQGSEATYESGFVIDKFPISRPNLTFSTLTVSNMSPEDSSIYLCSVEPVQGYGYTFGSGTRLTVV.

This clone was seen a single time. The chain links TRBV7-2 to TRBJ2-1; maybe TRBD2 (6 bases). The CDR3 length is 14 residues. Germline assignment: CDR1 SGHTA and CDR2 FQGNSA. Trimming pared 5 bases from V and 3 bases from J, leaving 11 bases between. CDR3 loop: CASSPWRDYNEQFF. As DNA, the CDR3 is TGTGCCAGCAGCCCGTGGCGGGACTACAATGAGCAGTTCTTC.

The chain recombines TRBV30 with TRBJ1-4; TRBD1 aligns across 9 bases. The CDR3 is 15 amino acids. In germline, CDR1 is GTSNPN, CDR2 SVGIG (reference sequence). The ends lost 1 base at V and 6 bases at J; junction bases unmatched: 6. CDR3 loop: CAWSEPGQGYEKLFF. The CDR3 nucleotides read TGTGCCTGGAGTGAACCGGGACAGGGATATGAAAAACTGTTTTTT.

The chain uses TRBV6-5 and TRBJ2-1; the match to TRBD2 covers 7 bases. In germline, CDR1 is MNHEY, CDR2 SVGAGI. Unmatched junction bases numbered 6, after V lost 4 bases and J lost 6 bases. There are 14 residues in the CDR3. The CDR3 loop is CASSLSGTSNEQFF. CDR3 nucleotide sequence: TGTGCCAGCAGTTTAAGCGGGACTTCCAATGAGCAGTTCTTC.

As to this clone: This sample also contains other DNA sequences that code for the same CDR3. The J gene is TRBJ2-1, the V gene TRBV7-2; D might be TRBD2 (6 bases). Trimming took 4 bases from V and 6 from J, leaving 10 bases between them. This CDR3 contains 13 residues. Germline V gives CDR1 SGHTA, CDR2 FQGNSA. The CDR3 protein is CASSSGVSNEQFF. In DNA, the CDR3 is TGTGCCAGCAGCTCGGGGGTAAGCAATGAGCAGTTCTTC. Variable domain in full (rest from reference TRBV7-2 and TRBJ2-1): GAGVSQSPSNKVTEKGKDVELRCDPISGHTALYWYRQSLGQGLEFLIYFQGNSAPDKSGLPSDRFSAERTGGSVSTLTIQRTQQEDSAVYLCASSSGVSNEQFFGPGTRLTVL.

This clone was seen a single time. This chain links TRBV11-2 with TRBJ1-2, with D perhaps TRBD1 (6 bases). The germline CDR1 and CDR2 sequences are SGHAT and FQNNGV. V was cut by 7 bases and J by 3 bases, with 18 bases left in between. The CDR3 is made up of 15 amino acids. DNA for the CDR3: TGTGCCAGCACCCCTCAAACAGGGATCGACTATGGCTACACCTTC. Translation gives CASTPQTGIDYGYTF.

V usage is TRBV6-5 and J usage is TRBJ1-5, with D possibly TRBD1 on 6 matching bases. With 0 bases removed from V and 11 bases from J, the gap between germline ends came to 11 bases. The CDR3 has 13 amino acids. The germline V gene encodes CDR1 MNHEY and CDR2 SVGAGI. DNA for the CDR3: TGTGCCAGCAGTTACTCGGGGACAACCTCCCAGCATTTT. Translated: CASSYSGTTSQHF.

The rearrangement joins TRBV9 to TRBJ1-4; 8 bases line up with TRBD1. Germline values: CDR1 SGDLS, CDR2 YYNGEE. This CDR3 contains 20 residues. With V trimmed by 2 bases and J by 6 bases, 21 bases remained unmatched. The CDR3 coding sequence is TGTGCCAGCAGCGTTCGACAGGGGACCTACCTCGGGTATCTAGATGAAAAACTGTTTTTT. As protein: CASSVRQGTYLGYLDEKLFF.

The CDR3 region is CASSRPSPQATEAFF. CDR3 nucleotides: TGTGCCAGCAGCAGGCCATCGCCCCAGGCCACTGAAGCTTTCTTT. The V and J genes are TRBV21-1 and TRBJ1-1; TRBD1, as called in the table, went unchecked against the DNA. TRBV21-1 is noted as a pseudogene. The CDR3 loop spans 15 amino acids.

With regard to this clone: Since a far larger clone is one base different, this is likely a read error. The rearrangement links TRBV10-3 to TRBJ1-5; D is ambiguous. The CDR3 sequence is 12 residues long. CDR1 is ENHRY, CDR2 SYGVKD, per germline. Trimming took off 2 bases at V and 5 bases at J, with 4 bases between the two ends. CDR3 sequence: CAISEGYQPQHF. As DNA, the CDR3 is TGTGCCATCAGTGAGGGGTATCAGCCCCAGCATTTT.

The J gene is TRBJ2-6, the V gene TRBV6-4, with TRBD1 matching over 7 bases. Germline values: CDR1 MRHNA, CDR2 SNTAGT. The CDR3 loop spans 17 amino acids. J lost 0 bases, V lost 3 bases, and 5 bases had no gene match. The CDR3 sequence: CASSEPGQASGANVLTF. The CDR3 DNA reads as TGTGCCAGCAGTGAGCCCGGACAGGCCTCTGGGGCCAACGTCCTGACTTTC.

The gene calls are TRBV7-8 and TRBJ2-1, with 12 bases that match TRBD2. Germline lookup yields CDR1 SGHVS and CDR2 FQNEAQ. The CDR3 consists of 21 residues. V shed 6 bases, J shed 5 bases, and the junction held 23 bases outside the gene matches. CDR3 DNA: TGTGCCAGCAGTAATACTGGCCCCGCCGGACTAGCGGGATCAACGAACAATGAGCAGTTCTTC. Its protein is CASSNTGPAGLAGSTNNEQFF.

The rearrangement links TRBV18 to TRBJ1-4; 8 bases are a match to TRBD1. V lost 5 bases to trimming and J lost 12 bases; unmatched junction nucleotides: 11. Germline lookup yields CDR1 KGHSH and CDR2 LQKENI. There are 14 residues in the CDR3. CDR3 loop: CASSGRTGIGELFF. Written as DNA, the CDR3 is TGTGCCAGCTCAGGGCGGACAGGGATCGGAGAACTGTTTTTT.

The chain couples TRBV6-5 to TRBJ2-1; D is ambiguous. V lost 6 bases, J lost 9 bases, and 15 bases lay in between. Germline loops: CDR1 MNHEY, CDR2 SVGAGI. This CDR3 has 13 amino acids. The CDR3 sequence is CASRSRLPSEQFF. CDR3 DNA sequence: TGTGCCAGCAGGTCCCGACTCCCCTCTGAGCAGTTCTTC.

The CDR3: CASSPGRIGNTGELFF. CDR3 in DNA: TGTGCCAGCAGCCCTGGGCGAATCGGGAACACCGGGGAGCTGTTTTTT. The gene calls are TRBV7-6 and TRBJ2-2; D gene unclear. Trimming stripped 5 bases from V and 1 base from J, with 14 bases between. Germline assignment: CDR1 SGHVS and CDR2 FNYEAQ. This CDR3 comprises 16 residues.

V usage is TRBV7-9 and J usage is TRBJ2-6, with D tentatively TRBD2 (5 bases). V lost 8 bases and J 4 bases, leaving 12 bases between the germline ends. Germline V gives CDR1 SEHNR, CDR2 FQNEAQ (reference sequence). CDR3 length equals 14 residues. CDR3 protein: CASAGFRGANVLTF. The CDR3 DNA is TGTGCCAGCGCGGGCTTTAGGGGGGCCAACGTCCTGACTTTC.

This clone was detected a few times. The rearrangement uses TRBV19 and TRBJ1-6; TRBD1 matches at 7 bases. CDR1 is LNHDA and CDR2 is SQIVND in the germline V gene (reference sequence). Trimming at V came to 3 bases and at J to 7 bases, leaving 6 bases not matched to a gene. The length of the CDR3 is 15 residues. The CDR3 here is CASSMTQGSNSPLHF. The CDR3 region has the DNA TGTGCCAGTAGTATGACACAGGGGTCCAATTCACCCCTCCACTTT.

J is TRBJ1-3 and V is TRBV5-6; D is ambiguous. Looked up from germline, CDR1 is SGHDT and CDR2 is YYEEEE. The length of the CDR3 is 14 residues. Between the trimmed V and J ends, which lost 0 bases and 3 bases, there was a span of 7 bases. The CDR3 is CASSLGRNGNTIYF. The CDR3 DNA is TGTGCCAGCAGCTTGGGCAGGAATGGAAACACCATATATTTT.

V usage is TRBV28 and J usage is TRBJ2-3; the D is unclear. The V end was cut by 5 bases, the J end by 3 bases, with 12 bases between. The CDR3 totals 14 residues. In germline, CDR1 is MDHEN, CDR2 SYDVKM. For the CDR3, the DNA is TGTGCCAGCAGTCTCGCTGAGTTAACAGATACGCAGTATTTT. Its protein product is CASSLAELTDTQYF.